The next 23 T cell receptor beta chains were all read from a single sample in a study of PD-L1 blockade in urothelial cancer. Data came from immunoSEQ multiplex PCR; TCRdb stores just in-frame clones and leaves some out. The sample yields 42,000 or so clones, about four fifths seen once. Time point defined: peripheral blood 6 weeks after treatment start. The sample here was PBMCs, taken around atezolizumab (anti-PD-L1) treatment. All receptors derive from a man in his fifties or sixties with urothelial cancer.

The chain couples TRBV27 to TRBJ2-3; 7 bases line up with TRBD2. This CDR3 is 16 amino acids long. The J segment lost 0 bases and the V segment lost 7 bases, leaving 10 bases of the junction unmatched. Germline V gene sequence: CDR1 MNHEY, CDR2 SMNVEV (reference sequence). The CDR3 bases are TGTGCCAGCATCCCTCCCGCCGGGGGGAGCACAGATACGCAGTATTTT. Its translation is CASIPPAGGSTDTQYF.

The chain carries TRBV23-1 and TRBJ2-1, with D uncertain. TRBV23-1 falls under the ORF class, with uncertain function. V shed 5 bases and J shed 0 bases, with 14 bases lying between them. This CDR3 has 16 residues. As DNA, the CDR3 is TGCGCCAGCAGTGCCTACCTCCGGAGCTCCTACAATGAGCAGTTCTTC. Translated: CASSAYLRSSYNEQFF.

This clone showed up just once. Different DNA sequences within this sample yield the same CDR3. The rearrangement links TRBV4-1 to TRBJ1-2, with a possible D match to TRBD1 (6 bases). Germline CDR1 and CDR2: MGHRA and YSYEKL. CDR3 length: 13 residues. V lost 1 base and J 4 bases, leaving 7 bases between the germline ends. The CDR3 here is CASSQGTAYGYTF. The CDR3 DNA reads as TGCGCCAGCAGCCAAGGGACAGCCTATGGCTACACCTTC.

V usage is TRBV2 and J usage is TRBJ2-3, with D possibly being TRBD1 (6 bases). Trimming left V 5 bases short and J 6 bases short, with 9 bases between. The CDR3 sequence is 12 residues long. Germline V gives CDR1 SNHLY, CDR2 FYNNEI. CDR3 loop: CASSKDSDTQYF. The CDR3, as DNA: TGTGCCAGCAGTAAGGACAGCGATACGCAGTATTTT.

This chain links TRBV2 with TRBJ2-2; 7 bases are shared with TRBD1. The CDR3 has 14 amino acids. Germline CDR1 is SNHLY and CDR2 is FYNNEI. V lost 7 bases to trimming and J lost 6 bases; unmatched junction nucleotides: 8. This CDR3 is CASTVAGQAGELFF. Here the CDR3 DNA reads TGTGCCAGCACTGTCGCCGGACAGGCCGGGGAGCTGTTTTTT.

The rearrangement links TRBV7-9 to TRBJ2-6; tentative D call: TRBD1 (6 bases). The CDR3 consists of 16 residues. The germline gives CDR1 SEHNR, CDR2 FQNEAQ (reference sequence). V lost 4 bases and J 1 base, leaving 11 bases between the germline ends. CDR3 in amino acids: CASSSSRGSGANVLTF. The CDR3 DNA sequence: TGTGCCAGCAGCTCCTCCAGGGGATCTGGGGCCAACGTCCTGACTTTC.

This chain joins TRBV19 and TRBJ2-2; no firm D call. CDR3 length: 15 amino acids. Germline assignment: CDR1 LNHDA and CDR2 SQIVND (reference sequence). The V end was cut by 1 base, the J end by 3 bases, with 9 bases between. This CDR3 reads CASSIVLGYTGELFF. CDR3 sequence (DNA): TGTGCCAGTAGTATAGTTTTGGGCTACACCGGGGAGCTGTTTTTT.

The chain carries TRBV30 and TRBJ2-7; 10 positions match TRBD2. The germline CDR1 and CDR2 sequences are GTSNPN and SVGIG (reference sequence). The length of the CDR3 is 15 residues. V trimming: 5 bases; J trimming: 5 bases; junction bases outside the gene matches: 12. CDR3 sequence reads: CAWDWGLAGVDEQYF. CDR3 sequence (DNA): TGTGCCTGGGACTGGGGGCTAGCGGGAGTGGACGAGCAGTACTTC.

V gene TRBV18 combines with J gene TRBJ2-3, with a tentative D call TRBD2 (7 bases). Trimming removed 6 bases from V and 3 bases from J, with 22 bases in between. CDR3 size: 17 residues. Germline V lookup: CDR1 KGHSH, CDR2 LQKENI. CDR3 DNA: TGTGCCAGCTCCCCCCGTTTGTGGGGGGGCGCAACAGATACGCAGTATTTT. Translation: CASSPRLWGGATDTQYF.

The chain combines TRBV2 with TRBJ2-3; D call uncertain. The CDR3 has 15 amino acids. Germline CDR1 SNHLY, CDR2 FYNNEI. Trimming shortened V by 4 bases and J by 0 bases, and 11 bases separated the two germline ends. In DNA, the CDR3 is TGTGCCAGCAGTGGAATGGCTTCTAGCACAGATACGCAGTATTTT. This codes for CASSGMASSTDTQYF.

This chain links TRBV5-6 with TRBJ1-5; TRBD1 aligns across 9 bases. The CDR3 is 13 amino acids. V gave up 3 bases and J gave up 7 bases; unmatched junction bases: 2. CDR1 SGHDT and CDR2 YYEEEE come from the germline V gene. The CDR3 spells CASSWDRAQPQHF. The DNA of the CDR3 is TGTGCCAGCAGCTGGGACAGGGCCCAGCCCCAGCATTTT. Full variable domain (remainder filled in from reference TRBV5-6 and TRBJ1-5): DAGVTQSPTHLIKTRGQQVTLRCSPKSGHDTVSWYQQALGQGPQFIFQYYEEEERQRGNFPDRFSGHQFPNYSSELNVNALLLGDSALYLCASSWDRAQPQHFGDGTRLSIL.

This chain connects TRBV7-2 to TRBJ2-1; 11 nucleotides line up with TRBD2. V was pared by 6 bases and J by 8 bases, with 12 bases of the junction left unmatched. This CDR3 has 16 residues. Germline V gene sequence: CDR1 SGHTA, CDR2 FQGNSA. This chain's CDR3 is CASSPAGTSGRHEQFF. The CDR3 DNA follows: TGTGCCAGCAGTCCCGCCGGGACTAGCGGTAGGCATGAGCAGTTCTTC.

The V and J genes are TRBV6-5 and TRBJ2-3, with 11 bases identical to TRBD1. The CDR3 consists of 15 residues. The germline gives CDR1 MNHEY, CDR2 SVGAGI. J gave up 6 bases and V 3 bases, and 5 bases lay outside the gene matches. CDR3 in DNA: TGTGCCAGCAGTTATAGGACAGGGGGCCATGATACGCAGTATTTT. Amino acids: CASSYRTGGHDTQYF.

The chain combines TRBV19 with TRBJ2-1; a possible D gene is TRBD1 (5 bases). The CDR3 is made up of 15 amino acids. Deletions cut 6 bases from V and 5 bases from J, with 17 bases between. Germline V lookup: CDR1 LNHDA, CDR2 SQIVND (reference sequence). Here the CDR3 reads CASRLGASTHNEQFF. CDR3 DNA: TGTGCCAGTAGATTAGGGGCCTCCACCCACAATGAGCAGTTCTTC.

The V gene is TRBV11-2, the J gene TRBJ2-2, with a weak D call TRBD2 (5 bases). V lost 0 bases and J lost 7, with 15 bases in between. The CDR3 is 16 amino acids. Germline V gives CDR1 SGHAT, CDR2 FQNNGV. CDR3 protein: CASSLDVNGMVGELFF. The CDR3 coding sequence is TGTGCCAGCAGCTTAGATGTTAACGGGATGGTCGGGGAGCTGTTTTTT.

The rearrangement joins TRBV6-5 to TRBJ1-6, with 8 bases matching TRBD1. J lost 10 bases, V lost 0 bases, and 8 bases had no gene match. This CDR3 region has 16 residues. The germline V gene encodes CDR1 MNHEY and CDR2 SVGAGI. CDR3 in amino acids: CASSYSSRGPGSPLHF. Here the CDR3 DNA reads TGTGCCAGCAGTTACTCGTCCAGGGGGCCAGGGTCACCCCTCCACTTT.

The V and J genes are TRBV7-2 and TRBJ1-2; 9 positions agree with TRBD1. The CDR3 extends over 16 amino acids. The V gene's germline CDR1 is SGHTA and CDR2 FQGNSA. The J segment lost 6 bases and the V segment lost 0 bases, leaving 8 bases of the junction unmatched. DNA for the CDR3: TGTGCCAGCAGCTTAGCAGTTGACAGGGGGGAGAATGGCTACACCTTC. It is translated as CASSLAVDRGENGYTF.

This clone has only one observation. The chain combines TRBV7-9 with TRBJ1-1; a weak D match, TRBD1 (5 bases). V shed 5 bases and J shed 1 base, with 11 bases lying between them. CDR3 length: 14 amino acids. Germline V CDR1 and CDR2: SEHNR, FQNEAQ (reference sequence). CDR3 sequence (DNA): TGTGCCAGCAGCCCAACCGGGGGGAACACTGAAGCTTTCTTT. Translated: CASSPTGGNTEAFF.

The rearrangement joins TRBV6-6 to TRBJ1-2, with 11 bases matching TRBD1. The germline V gene encodes CDR1 MNHNY and CDR2 SVGAGI (reference sequence). The CDR3 covers 15 residues. The junction had 10 bases not matched to a gene; V was cut back by 6 bases and J by 7 bases. Written as DNA, the CDR3 is TGTGCCAGCAGCAGCGGACAGGGGGCGTTTACTGGCTACACCTTC. This encodes CASSSGQGAFTGYTF.

This clone was counted a single time. The gene calls are TRBV6-1 and TRBJ2-5; a weak D match, TRBD1 (6 bases). Germline lookup yields CDR1 MNHNS and CDR2 SASEGT. The CDR3 has 13 residues. The germline V and J ends were trimmed by 6 bases and 5 bases, with 13 bases remaining between them. CDR3 coding DNA: TGTGCCAGCAGCCAGGGTAGGGGGGAGACCCAGTACTTC. This sequence encodes CASSQGRGETQYF.

In its sample, this clone was seen a few times. The genes are TRBV2 and TRBJ1-5, with unresolved D. The CDR3 loop spans 15 amino acids. Trimming shortened V by 3 bases and J by 0 bases, and 9 bases separated the two germline ends. Germline CDR1 is SNHLY and CDR2 is FYNNEI. The CDR3 nucleotides read TGTGCCAGCAGTGAGTACGGAGGTAGCAATCAGCCCCAGCATTTT. It is translated as CASSEYGGSNQPQHF.

This clone has only one observation. The chain couples TRBV11-2 to TRBJ1-1, with no clear D. V was shortened by 7 bases and J by 2 bases, with 14 bases between the two germline ends. Per germline, CDR1 SGHAT and CDR2 FQNNGV. The CDR3 totals 14 residues. CDR3 sequence reads: CASTAVGVNTEAFF. CDR3 in DNA: TGTGCCAGCACGGCCGTCGGGGTTAACACTGAAGCTTTCTTT.

This clone was seen a single time. The junction shows a germline mismatch at one end, possibly a read error. The chain couples TRBV7-7 to TRBJ1-5, with 7 bases lining up with TRBD1. This CDR3 is built from 13 residues. CDR1 and CDR2 (germline): SSHAT, FNYEAQ (reference sequence). CDR3 sequence: CASSLDRDQPQHF. The CDR3 DNA follows: TGTGCTAGCAGCCTCGACAGGGATCAGCCCCAGCATTTT.